This TCR beta chain was captured by sequencing in a study of vaccination and CD4 T cells after COVID-19. As for the study in general: Each post-COVID sample was drawn after diagnosis, and the median interval was 101 days (range 35 to 161). Control wells got either CEFX epitopes, HIV-1 Nef peptides, or no peptide at all.

Treatment reported: approximately nine-day PBMC culture with coronavirus spike peptide pools or control peptides (ViraFEST assay). A remark on this clonotype: Its antigen remains unknown.

Study results and limitations: Clonotypes reactive to SARS-CoV-2 had a median that went up from 21 to 38, but not significantly.

Sequenced with the Oncomine TCR Beta short-read assay was DNA taken from cultured CD4+ T cells. TCRdb re-derived calls from the PCR reads in MiXCR, one entry per CDR3 protein. The repertoire holds 15,000 or so distinct CDR3 sequences, with approximately 39% as singletons. The TCR sequence derives from a human donor who had recovered from COVID-19. The sample in question was CD4+ T cells from blood, cultured in vitro, obtained before SARS-CoV-2 vaccination.

As DNA, the CDR3 is TGTGCCACCAGCAGAGATAGAATCAATCAGCCCCAGCATTTT. Amino acids: CATSRDRINQPQHF. V gene TRBV15 combines with J gene TRBJ1-5; D unclear. CDR3 length: 14 amino acids. V gave up 0 bases and J gave up 3 bases, with 6 bases separating them. Germline V gives CDR1 LNHNV, CDR2 YYDKDF (reference sequence).